The sequence of this T cell receptor (beta chain) was determined in a study of cytomegalovirus exposure and HLA in healthy donors. The PCR used 60 Vbeta and 13 Jbeta primers. The assay was immunoSEQ multiplex PCR, and TCRdb's table has in-frame clones only and misses some. The profile shows approximately 140,000 clones, 77% of them singletons. V shed 4 bases and J shed 10 bases, with 26 bases lying between them. The CDR3 extends over 16 amino acids. Per germline, CDR1 SGDLS and CDR2 YYNGEE. The sequencing sample was made of PBMCs. The rearrangement joins TRBV9 to TRBJ2-5; maybe TRBD2 (7 bases). This sequence was found in a woman aged 45 to 65 in good health and CMV-seronegative. CDR3 in amino acids: CASSPGARGGGGYQYF. DNA for the CDR3: TGTGCCAGCAGCCCGGGCGCGAGGGGGGGCGGTGGTTACCAGTACTTC.